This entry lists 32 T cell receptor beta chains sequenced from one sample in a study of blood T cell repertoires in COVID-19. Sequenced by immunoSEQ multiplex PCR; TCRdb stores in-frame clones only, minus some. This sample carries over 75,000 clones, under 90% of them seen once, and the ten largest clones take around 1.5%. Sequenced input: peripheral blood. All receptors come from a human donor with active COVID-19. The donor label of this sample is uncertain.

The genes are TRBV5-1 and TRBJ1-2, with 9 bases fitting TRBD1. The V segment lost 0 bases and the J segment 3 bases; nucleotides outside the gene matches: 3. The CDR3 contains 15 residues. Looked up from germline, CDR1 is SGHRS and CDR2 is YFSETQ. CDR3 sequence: CASSLARQGDYGYTF. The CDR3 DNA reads TGCGCCAGCAGCTTGGCCCGACAGGGGGACTATGGCTACACCTTC.

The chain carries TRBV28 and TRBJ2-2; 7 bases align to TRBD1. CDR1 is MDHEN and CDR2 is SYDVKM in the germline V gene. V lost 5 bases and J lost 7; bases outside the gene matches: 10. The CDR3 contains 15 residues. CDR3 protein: CASSTKTGSGGELFF. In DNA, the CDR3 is TGTGCCAGCAGTACTAAGACAGGGTCCGGCGGGGAGCTGTTTTTT.

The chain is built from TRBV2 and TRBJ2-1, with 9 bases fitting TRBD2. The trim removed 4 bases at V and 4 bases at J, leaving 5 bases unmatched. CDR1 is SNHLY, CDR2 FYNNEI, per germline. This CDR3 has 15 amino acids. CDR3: CASSAVLAGYNEQFF. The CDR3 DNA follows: TGTGCCAGCAGTGCCGTACTAGCGGGTTACAATGAGCAGTTCTTC.

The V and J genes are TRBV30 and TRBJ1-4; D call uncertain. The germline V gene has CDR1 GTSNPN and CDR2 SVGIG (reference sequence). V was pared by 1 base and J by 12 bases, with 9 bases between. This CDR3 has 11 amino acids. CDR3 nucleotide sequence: TGTGCCTGGAGTGAAGACCGGGAACTGTTTTTT. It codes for CAWSEDRELFF.

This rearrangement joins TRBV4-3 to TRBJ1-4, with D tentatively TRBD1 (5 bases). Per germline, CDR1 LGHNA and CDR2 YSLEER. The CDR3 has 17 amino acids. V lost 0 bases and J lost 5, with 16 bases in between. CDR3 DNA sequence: TGCGCCAGCAGCCAAGAGAACCGAGGACACTACAATGAAAAACTGTTTTTT. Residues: CASSQENRGHYNEKLFF.

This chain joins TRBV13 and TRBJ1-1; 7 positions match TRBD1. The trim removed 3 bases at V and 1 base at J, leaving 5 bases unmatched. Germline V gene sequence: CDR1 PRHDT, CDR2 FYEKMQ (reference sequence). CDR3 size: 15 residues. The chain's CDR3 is CASSLNRGPNTEAFF. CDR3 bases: TGTGCCAGCAGCTTGAACAGGGGTCCGAACACTGAAGCTTTCTTT.

The CDR3 spells CASSLARNEQFF. CDR3 nucleotide sequence: TGTGCCAGCAGCTTAGCGCGGAATGAGCAGTTCTTC. The V and J genes are TRBV7-2 and TRBJ2-1; no definite D call. This CDR3 region has 12 residues. V lost 0 bases and J 7 bases, leaving 4 bases between the germline ends. CDR1 is SGHTA, CDR2 FQGNSA, per germline.

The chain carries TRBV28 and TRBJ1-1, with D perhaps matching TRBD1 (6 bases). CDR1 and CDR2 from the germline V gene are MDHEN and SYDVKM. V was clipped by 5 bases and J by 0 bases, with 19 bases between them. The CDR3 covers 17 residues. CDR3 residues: CASSINGRGLMNTEAFF. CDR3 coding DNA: TGTGCCAGCAGTATAAACGGCAGGGGCCTCATGAACACTGAAGCTTTCTTT.

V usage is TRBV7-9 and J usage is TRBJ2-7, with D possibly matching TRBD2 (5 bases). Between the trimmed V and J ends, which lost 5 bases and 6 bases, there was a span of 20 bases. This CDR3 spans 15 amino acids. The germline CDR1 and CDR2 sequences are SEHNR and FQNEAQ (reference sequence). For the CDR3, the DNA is TGTGCCAGCAGCCAGAGCAATCAGAGGGTGAGCGAGCAGTACTTC. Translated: CASSQSNQRVSEQYF.

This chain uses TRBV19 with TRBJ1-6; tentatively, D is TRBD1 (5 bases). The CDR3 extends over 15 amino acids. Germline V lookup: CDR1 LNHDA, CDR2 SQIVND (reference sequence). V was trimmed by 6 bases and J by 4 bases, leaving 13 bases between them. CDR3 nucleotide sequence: TGTGCCAGTAGGACACAGGAATGGTATAATTCACCCCTCCACTTT. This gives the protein CASRTQEWYNSPLHF.

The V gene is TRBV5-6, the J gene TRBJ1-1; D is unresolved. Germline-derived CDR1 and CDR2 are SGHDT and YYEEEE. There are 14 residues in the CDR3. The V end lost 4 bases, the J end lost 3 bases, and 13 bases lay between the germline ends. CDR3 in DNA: TGTGCCAGCAGCCTTGCCCTACAGCACACTGAAGCTTTCTTT. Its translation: CASSLALQHTEAFF.

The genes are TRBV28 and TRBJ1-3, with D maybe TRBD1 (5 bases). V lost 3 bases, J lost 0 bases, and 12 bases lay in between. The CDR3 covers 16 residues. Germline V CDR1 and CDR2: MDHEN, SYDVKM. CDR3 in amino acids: CASSFGGVNSGNTIYF. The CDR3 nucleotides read TGTGCCAGCAGTTTTGGGGGGGTGAACTCTGGAAACACCATATATTTT.

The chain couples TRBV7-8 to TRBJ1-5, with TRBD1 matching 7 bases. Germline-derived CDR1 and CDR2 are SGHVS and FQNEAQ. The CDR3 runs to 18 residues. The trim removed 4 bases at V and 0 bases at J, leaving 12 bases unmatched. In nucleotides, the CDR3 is TGTGCCAGCAGCTCGGACAGGAAGAGGTCCTATAGCAATCAGCCCCAGCATTTT. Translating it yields CASSSDRKRSYSNQPQHF.

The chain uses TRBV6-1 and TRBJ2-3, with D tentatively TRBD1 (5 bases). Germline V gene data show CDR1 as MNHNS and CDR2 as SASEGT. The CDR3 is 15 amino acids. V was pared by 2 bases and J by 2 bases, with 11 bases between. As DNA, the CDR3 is TGTGCCAGCAGTGAACTTGACAGACTCACAGATACGCAGTATTTT. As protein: CASSELDRLTDTQYF.

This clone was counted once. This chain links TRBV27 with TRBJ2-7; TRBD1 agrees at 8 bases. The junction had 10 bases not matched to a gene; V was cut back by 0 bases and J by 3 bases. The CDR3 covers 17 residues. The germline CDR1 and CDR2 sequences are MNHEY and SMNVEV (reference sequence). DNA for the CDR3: TGTGCCAGCAGTTTATCCGGGACAGGTGGAGGGTTCTACGAGCAGTACTTC. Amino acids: CASSLSGTGGGFYEQYF.

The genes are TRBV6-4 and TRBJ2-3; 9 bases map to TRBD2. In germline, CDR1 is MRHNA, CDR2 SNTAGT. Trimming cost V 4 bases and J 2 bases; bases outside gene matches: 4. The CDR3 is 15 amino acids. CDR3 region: CASSGAGGNTDTQYF. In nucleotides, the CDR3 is TGTGCCAGCAGTGGAGCGGGGGGAAACACAGATACGCAGTATTTT.

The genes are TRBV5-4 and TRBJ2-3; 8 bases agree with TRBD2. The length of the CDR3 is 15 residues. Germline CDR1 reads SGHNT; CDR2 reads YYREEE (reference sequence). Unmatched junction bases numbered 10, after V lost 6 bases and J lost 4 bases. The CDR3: CASKPPGLESDTQYF. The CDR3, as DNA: TGTGCCAGCAAACCTCCGGGACTAGAATCAGATACGCAGTATTTT.

This chain's CDR3 is CASSPAGGVVYEQYF. CDR3 nucleotide sequence: TGTGCCAGCTCACCAGCCGGGGGGGTCGTGTACGAGCAGTACTTC. The chain employs TRBV18 and TRBJ2-7; 8 bases align to TRBD2. This CDR3 comprises 15 residues. Per the germline V gene, CDR1 is KGHSH and CDR2 is LQKENI. V dropped 2 bases and J dropped 4; count of bases not matched to a gene: 7.

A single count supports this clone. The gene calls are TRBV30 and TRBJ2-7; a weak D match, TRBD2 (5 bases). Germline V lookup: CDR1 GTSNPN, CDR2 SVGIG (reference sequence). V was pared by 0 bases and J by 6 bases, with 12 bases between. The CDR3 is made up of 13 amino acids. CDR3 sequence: CAWSVLSGIEQYF. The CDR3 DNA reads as TGTGCCTGGAGTGTACTCTCCGGGATCGAGCAGTACTTC.

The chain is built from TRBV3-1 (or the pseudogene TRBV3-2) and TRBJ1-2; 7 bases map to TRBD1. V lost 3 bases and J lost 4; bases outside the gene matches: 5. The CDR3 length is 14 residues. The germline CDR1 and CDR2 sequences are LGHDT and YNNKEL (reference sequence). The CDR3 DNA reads TGTGCCAGCAGCCACCGACAGGGCGGCTATGGCTACACCTTC. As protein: CASSHRQGGYGYTF.

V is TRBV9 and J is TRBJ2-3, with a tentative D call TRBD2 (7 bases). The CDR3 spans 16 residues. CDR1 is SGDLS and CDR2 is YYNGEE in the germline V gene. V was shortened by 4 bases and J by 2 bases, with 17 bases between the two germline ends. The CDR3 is CASSSSSGGPTDTQYF. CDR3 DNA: TGTGCCAGCAGCTCTTCGTCGGGGGGCCCCACAGATACGCAGTATTTT.

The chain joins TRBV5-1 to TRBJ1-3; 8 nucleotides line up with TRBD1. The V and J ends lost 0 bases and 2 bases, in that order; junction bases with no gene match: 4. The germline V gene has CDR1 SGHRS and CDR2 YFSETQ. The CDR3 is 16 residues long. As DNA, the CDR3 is TGCGCCAGCAGCTTGGGACAGGGGAGAACTGGAAACACCATATATTTT. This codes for CASSLGQGRTGNTIYF.

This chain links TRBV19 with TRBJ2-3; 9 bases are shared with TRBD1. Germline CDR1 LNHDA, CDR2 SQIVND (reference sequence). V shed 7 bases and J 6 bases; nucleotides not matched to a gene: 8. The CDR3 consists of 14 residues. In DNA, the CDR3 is TGTGCCAGTACGTACAGGGGGCCGGCTGATACGCAGTATTTT. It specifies CASTYRGPADTQYF.

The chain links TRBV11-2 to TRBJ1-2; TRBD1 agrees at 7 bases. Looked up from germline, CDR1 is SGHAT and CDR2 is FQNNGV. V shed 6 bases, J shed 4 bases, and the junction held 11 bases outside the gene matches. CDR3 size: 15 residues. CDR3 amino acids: CASRSYRGRSYGYTF. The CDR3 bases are TGTGCCAGCAGGAGCTACAGGGGAAGGTCCTATGGCTACACCTTC.

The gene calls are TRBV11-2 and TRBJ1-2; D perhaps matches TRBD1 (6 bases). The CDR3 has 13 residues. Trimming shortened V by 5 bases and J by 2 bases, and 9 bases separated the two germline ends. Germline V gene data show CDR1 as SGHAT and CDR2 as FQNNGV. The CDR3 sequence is CASSPGQNYGYTF. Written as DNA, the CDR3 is TGTGCCAGCAGCCCTGGACAGAACTATGGCTACACCTTC.

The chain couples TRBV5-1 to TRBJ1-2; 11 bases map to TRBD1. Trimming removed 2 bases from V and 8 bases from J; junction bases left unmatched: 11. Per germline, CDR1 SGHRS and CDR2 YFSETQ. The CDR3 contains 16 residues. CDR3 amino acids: CASSFGTGGLNQGYTF. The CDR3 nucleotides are TGCGCCAGCAGCTTCGGGACAGGGGGTTTAAATCAGGGCTACACCTTC. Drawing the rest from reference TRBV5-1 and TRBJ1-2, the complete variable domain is KAGVTQTPRYLIKTRGQQVTLSCSPISGHRSVSWYQQTPGQGLQFLFEYFSETQRNKGNFPGRFSGRQFSNSRSEMNVSTLELGDSALYLCASSFGTGGLNQGYTFGSGTRLTVV.

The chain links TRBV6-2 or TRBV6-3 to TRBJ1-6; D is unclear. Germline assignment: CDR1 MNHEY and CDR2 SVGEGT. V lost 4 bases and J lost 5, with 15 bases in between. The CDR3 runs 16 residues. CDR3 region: CASSSHLRGNNSPLHF. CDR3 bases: TGTGCCAGCAGTTCCCACCTCAGAGGGAATAATTCACCCCTCCACTTT.

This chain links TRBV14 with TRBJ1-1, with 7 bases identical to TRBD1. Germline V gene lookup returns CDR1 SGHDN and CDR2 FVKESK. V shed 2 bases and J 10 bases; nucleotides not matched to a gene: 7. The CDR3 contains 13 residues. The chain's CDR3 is CASSQRQGRGAFF. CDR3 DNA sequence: TGTGCCAGCAGCCAAAGACAGGGAAGAGGAGCTTTCTTT.

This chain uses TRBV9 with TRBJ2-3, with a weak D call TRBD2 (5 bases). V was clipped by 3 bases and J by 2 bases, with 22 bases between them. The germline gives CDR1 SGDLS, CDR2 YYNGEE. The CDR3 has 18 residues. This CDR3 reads CASSASFARRGLTDTQYF. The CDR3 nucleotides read TGTGCCAGCAGCGCCTCGTTTGCTCGCCGAGGGCTCACAGATACGCAGTATTTT. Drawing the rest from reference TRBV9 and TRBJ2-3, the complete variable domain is DSGVTQTPKHLITATGQRVTLRCSPRSGDLSVYWYQQSLDQGLQFLIQYYNGEERAKGNILERFSAQQFPDLHSELNLSSLELGDSALYFCASSASFARRGLTDTQYFGPGTRLTVL.

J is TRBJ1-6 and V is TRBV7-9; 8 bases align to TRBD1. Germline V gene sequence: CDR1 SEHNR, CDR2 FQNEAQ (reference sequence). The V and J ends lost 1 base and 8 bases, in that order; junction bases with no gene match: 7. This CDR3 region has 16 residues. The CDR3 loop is CASSLVIGRGHSPLHF. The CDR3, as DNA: TGTGCCAGCAGCTTAGTAATCGGCAGGGGGCATTCACCCCTCCACTTT.

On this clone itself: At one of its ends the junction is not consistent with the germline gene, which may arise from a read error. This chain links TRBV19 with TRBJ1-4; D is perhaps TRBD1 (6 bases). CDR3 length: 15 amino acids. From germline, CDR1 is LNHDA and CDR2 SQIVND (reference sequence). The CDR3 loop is CAGSPGHLKVEKLFF. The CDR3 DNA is TGTGCCGGTAGTCCGGGACACTTAAAGGTTGAAAAACTGTTTTTT.

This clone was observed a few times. The CDR3 loop is CASSPTQGAGELFF. The CDR3 DNA sequence: TGTGCCAGCAGCCCGACACAGGGGGCCGGGGAGCTGTTTTTT. V is TRBV4-2 and J is TRBJ2-2; 8 positions match TRBD1. The CDR3 is 14 amino acids. Germline CDR1 reads LGHNA; CDR2 reads YNFKEQ. Trimming cost V 4 bases and J 6 bases; bases outside gene matches: 4.